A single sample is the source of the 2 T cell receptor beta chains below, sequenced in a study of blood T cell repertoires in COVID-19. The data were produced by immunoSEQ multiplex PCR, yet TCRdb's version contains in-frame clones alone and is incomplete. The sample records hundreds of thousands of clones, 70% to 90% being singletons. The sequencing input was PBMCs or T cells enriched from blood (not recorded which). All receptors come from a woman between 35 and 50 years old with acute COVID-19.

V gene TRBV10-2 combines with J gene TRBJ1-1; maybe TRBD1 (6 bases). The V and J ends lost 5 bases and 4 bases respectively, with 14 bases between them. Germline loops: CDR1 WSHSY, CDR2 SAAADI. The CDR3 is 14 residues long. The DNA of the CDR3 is TGCGCCAGCAGTCGGGCAGGGGTTGGCACTGAAGCTTTCTTT. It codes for CASSRAGVGTEAFF.

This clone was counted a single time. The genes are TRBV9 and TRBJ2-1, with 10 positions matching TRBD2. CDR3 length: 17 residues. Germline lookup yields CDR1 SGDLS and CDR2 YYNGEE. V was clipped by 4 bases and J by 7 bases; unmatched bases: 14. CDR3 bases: TGTGCCAGCAGCCCCAGAAATAGCGGGGGGCCGATTAATGAGCAGTTCTTC. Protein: CASSPRNSGGPINEQFF.